Listed here are 26 T cell receptor beta chains from one sample, sequenced in a study of OX40 agonist ivuxolimab in advanced cancers. Profiled with immunoSEQ multiplex PCR; TCRdb holds only in-frame clones, not every one. The sample holds about 40,000 clones, about 82% seen once. The source material was CD4+ or CD8+ T cells sorted from blood, sampled in a trial of the OX40 agonist ivuxolimab. These receptors were obtained from an adult with an advanced solid tumor such as melanoma, head and neck, liver or kidney cancer.

This clone was seen only once. V is TRBV16 and J is TRBJ1-5; 7 bases are a match to TRBD1. The CDR3 sequence is 14 residues long. The germline CDR1 and CDR2 sequences are KGHSY and FQNENV. V was clipped by 4 bases and J by 7 bases; unmatched bases: 7. DNA for the CDR3: TGTGCCAGCAGCCGAGCCGGGACAGTCCAGCCCCAGCATTTT. Translated, it gives CASSRAGTVQPQHF. Using reference TRBV16 and TRBJ1-5 for the parts outside the CDR3, the full variable domain is GEEVAQTPKHLVRGEGQKAKLYCAPIKGHSYVFWYQQVLKNEFKFLISFQNENVFDETGMPKERFSAKCLPNSPCSLEIQATKLEDSAVYFCASSRAGTVQPQHFGDGTRLSIL.

This chain uses TRBV10-1 with TRBJ2-3, with D perhaps TRBD1 (5 bases). V lost 3 bases and J lost 4, with 11 bases in between. This CDR3 region has 14 residues. Germline lookup yields CDR1 WNHNN and CDR2 SYGVQD (reference sequence). This CDR3 reads CASSESRVADTQYF. For the CDR3, the DNA is TGCGCCAGCAGTGAAAGCAGGGTGGCAGATACGCAGTATTTT.

This clone was observed a few times. The chain joins TRBV7-6 to TRBJ1-1; possibly TRBD1 for D (5 bases). The CDR3 consists of 13 residues. Looked up from germline, CDR1 is SGHVS and CDR2 is FNYEAQ. Trimming pared 3 bases from V and 5 bases from J, leaving 10 bases between. CDR3 sequence (DNA): TGTGCCAGCAGCTTCGGGGGGAATACTGAAGCTTTCTTT. Its protein product is CASSFGGNTEAFF.

J is TRBJ2-2 and V is TRBV7-9; maybe TRBD1 (5 bases). The length of the CDR3 is 15 residues. Trimming took 6 bases from V and 4 from J, leaving 15 bases between them. Germline V CDR1 and CDR2: SEHNR, FQNEAQ (reference sequence). The CDR3 reads CASSLGTGRTGELFF. CDR3 DNA: TGTGCCAGCAGTTTGGGAACAGGACGCACCGGGGAGCTGTTTTTT.

The CDR3 sequence: CASSRDTPPYNEQFF. CDR3 in DNA: TGTGCCAGCAGTCGGGACACCCCCCCCTACAATGAGCAGTTCTTC. This chain joins TRBV6-5 and TRBJ2-1; TRBD1 might be the D (6 bases). CDR3 length: 15 amino acids. Looked up from germline, CDR1 is MNHEY and CDR2 is SVGAGI. The V gene lost 5 bases and the J gene lost 2 bases, with 13 bases spanning the gap.

V and J are TRBV5-3 and TRBJ1-5; TRBD1 is a possible D gene (6 bases). TRBV5-3 is recorded as an ORF, its role being uncertain. V shed 0 bases and J shed 0 bases, with 34 bases lying between them. CDR3 length: 24 residues. The CDR3: CARSLGITGTKGPLTGYSNQPQHF. CDR3 DNA: TGTGCCAGAAGCTTGGGGATTACAGGGACGAAAGGTCCCCTTACTGGATATAGCAATCAGCCCCAGCATTTT.

This sequence joins TRBV27 and TRBJ1-6, with D perhaps TRBD1 (6 bases). Germline CDR1 MNHEY, CDR2 SMNVEV (reference sequence). This CDR3 is 14 amino acids long. V was pared by 2 bases and J by 14 bases, with 16 bases between. CDR3 DNA: TGTGCCAGCAGTTTAGGGACAATAGTTCCGGCCCTCCACTTT. It codes for CASSLGTIVPALHF.

The chain couples TRBV27 to TRBJ2-1; no firm D call. The CDR3 length is 16 residues. Between the trimmed V and J ends, which lost 3 bases and 1 base, there was a span of 13 bases. Germline loops: CDR1 MNHEY, CDR2 SMNVEV (reference sequence). CDR3 loop: CASSFLDQASYNEQFF. CDR3 sequence (DNA): TGTGCCAGCAGTTTCCTAGACCAAGCATCCTACAATGAGCAGTTCTTC.

The chain recombines TRBV5-5 with TRBJ1-2, with TRBD1 matching 7 bases. Germline V gene lookup returns CDR1 SGHKS and CDR2 YYEKEE (reference sequence). The CDR3 extends over 15 amino acids. The J segment lost 4 bases and the V segment lost 4 bases, leaving 10 bases of the junction unmatched. The CDR3 loop is CASSPTGRQGYGYTF. DNA of the CDR3: TGTGCCAGCAGCCCAACCGGGAGACAGGGCTATGGCTACACCTTC. Using reference TRBV5-5 and TRBJ1-2 for the parts outside the CDR3, the full variable domain is DAGVTQSPTHLIKTRGQQVTLRCSPISGHKSVSWYQQVLGQGPQFIFQYYEKEERGRGNFPDRFSARQFPNYSSELNVNALLLGDSALYLCASSPTGRQGYGYTFGSGTRLTVV.

This clone occurred a few times. The rearrangement links TRBV28 to TRBJ1-1; no clear D. Trimming shortened V by 7 bases and J by 3 bases, and 9 bases separated the two germline ends. The length of the CDR3 is 12 residues. The germline V gene encodes CDR1 MDHEN and CDR2 SYDVKM. The CDR3 DNA sequence: TGTGCCAGCACCTTAGGCGACACTGAAGCTTTCTTT. It specifies CASTLGDTEAFF.

The rearrangement joins TRBV7-2 to TRBJ2-6; 16 bases line up with TRBD2. CDR1 and CDR2 from the germline V gene are SGHTA and FQGNSA. This CDR3 is 18 amino acids long. V lost 4 bases, J lost 2 bases, and 2 bases stayed unmatched. The CDR3 region is CASSWGLAGGPGANVLTF. Written as DNA, the CDR3 is TGTGCCAGCAGCTGGGGACTAGCGGGGGGGCCTGGGGCCAACGTCCTGACTTTC. Combining the CDR3 with reference TRBV7-2 and TRBJ2-6 gives the whole variable domain GAGVSQSPSNKVTEKGKDVELRCDPISGHTALYWYRQSLGQGLEFLIYFQGNSAPDKSGLPSDRFSAERTGGSVSTLTIQRTQQEDSAVYLCASSWGLAGGPGANVLTFGAGSRLTVL.

The V gene is TRBV2, the J gene TRBJ2-7; TRBD1 aligns across 11 bases. The CDR3 extends over 15 amino acids. Germline lookup yields CDR1 SNHLY and CDR2 FYNNEI. V shed 3 bases, J shed 3 bases, and the junction held 4 bases outside the gene matches. CDR3 loop: CASSDYGTGGYEQYV. The CDR3 DNA reads as TGTGCCAGCAGTGACTACGGGACAGGGGGCTACGAGCAGTACGTC.

The V call is TRBV10-3, the J call TRBJ2-7; D perhaps matches TRBD1 (6 bases). Trimming shortened V by 2 bases and J by 5 bases, and 7 bases separated the two germline ends. CDR3 length: 12 residues. Germline V gene lookup returns CDR1 ENHRY and CDR2 SYGVKD. The CDR3 DNA follows: TGTGCCATCAGTGAGCAGGGGAACGAGCAGTACGTC. It yields the protein CAISEQGNEQYV.

The V and J genes are TRBV12-5 and TRBJ2-1; D is possibly TRBD2 (7 bases). Trimming removed 5 bases at V and 3 bases at J, with 11 bases between. The germline CDR1 and CDR2 sequences are LGHNT and FRNRAP. The CDR3 has 14 amino acids. For the CDR3, the DNA is TGTGCTAGTGGTCGGGGGGACAACTACAATGAGCAGTTCTTC. Translating gives CASGRGDNYNEQFF.

The V and J genes are TRBV19 and TRBJ1-5; D possibly corresponds to TRBD1 (6 bases). CDR1 is LNHDA, CDR2 SQIVND, per germline (reference sequence). The length of the CDR3 is 17 residues. Trimming removed 4 bases at V and 2 bases at J, with 18 bases between. CDR3 sequence (DNA): TGTGCCAGTAGTACCTACAACAGGGAGGGCGGCAATCAGCCCCAGCATTTT. Residues: CASSTYNREGGNQPQHF. The whole variable domain, filled in from reference TRBV19 and TRBJ1-5, reads DGGITQSPKYLFRKEGQNVTLSCEQNLNHDAMYWYRQDPGQGLRLIYYSQIVNDFQKGDIAEGYSVSREKKESFPLTVTSAQKNPTAFYLCASSTYNREGGNQPQHFGDGTRLSIL.

The V gene is TRBV5-8, the J gene TRBJ1-2, with 7 bases fitting TRBD1. Trimming removed 0 bases from V and 4 bases from J; junction bases left unmatched: 3. This CDR3 has 14 amino acids. Germline CDR1 reads SGHTS; CDR2 reads YDEGEE. The CDR3 DNA follows: TGTGCCAGCAGCTTGGGACAGGGCTTCTATGGCTACACCTTC. Residues: CASSLGQGFYGYTF.

V gene TRBV6-1 combines with J gene TRBJ2-1, with 7 bases identical to TRBD1. This CDR3 has 13 amino acids. Germline CDR1 is MNHNS and CDR2 is SASEGT. The ends lost 2 bases at V and 8 bases at J; junction bases unmatched: 3. The CDR3 loop reads CASSETGVDEQFF. The DNA for the CDR3 is TGTGCCAGCAGTGAAACAGGGGTTGATGAGCAGTTCTTC.

The chain combines TRBV5-1 with TRBJ1-1, with no clear D. CDR1 and CDR2 from the germline V gene are SGHRS and YFSETQ. The CDR3 totals 12 residues. V lost 0 bases and J lost 8, with 8 bases in between. DNA of the CDR3: TGCGCCAGCAGCTTGGTCCGAGAAGAAGCTTTCTTT. It translates to CASSLVREEAFF.

Written as DNA, the CDR3 is TGTGCCAGCAGCAACCATTGGGACAGTCGGGGCTACACCTTC. Protein product: CASSNHWDSRGYTF. The V call is TRBV9, the J call TRBJ1-2; TRBD1 matches at 7 bases. This CDR3 has 14 amino acids. In germline, CDR1 is SGDLS, CDR2 YYNGEE. J lost 8 bases, V lost 4 bases, and 11 bases had no gene match.

The chain recombines TRBV21-1 with TRBJ2-2. TRBV21-1 is marked as a pseudogene. The CDR3 extends over 10 amino acids. Here the CDR3 DNA reads TGTGCCAGCAGCCCCGGGGAGCTGTTTTTT. It translates to CASSPGELFF.

J is TRBJ2-7 and V is TRBV19, with TRBD2 identical over 7 bases. The V gene end was trimmed by 2 bases and the J gene end by 2 bases; junction bases not matched to a gene: 6. The CDR3 contains 15 residues. Germline loops: CDR1 LNHDA, CDR2 SQIVND (reference sequence). The CDR3, as DNA: TGTGCCAGTAGTATAACCAGCGGGGCTACCTACGAGCAGTACTTC. Amino acid sequence: CASSITSGATYEQYF.

The chain combines TRBV7-9 with TRBJ2-5; D is ambiguous. CDR1 SEHNR and CDR2 FQNEAQ come from the germline V gene (reference sequence). The CDR3 runs to 11 residues. The germline V and J ends were trimmed by 2 bases and 7 bases, with 5 bases remaining between them. Written as DNA, the CDR3 is TGTGCCAGCAGCTTACCCGGGACCCAGTACTTC. This codes for CASSLPGTQYF.

This sequence joins TRBV9 and TRBJ1-3, with a possible D match to TRBD1 (6 bases). V was clipped by 4 bases and J by 1 base, with 12 bases between them. This CDR3 comprises 15 residues. The germline gives CDR1 SGDLS, CDR2 YYNGEE. The CDR3 sequence is CASSSRTGSGNTIYF. The CDR3 DNA is TGTGCCAGCAGCTCAAGAACAGGGTCTGGAAACACCATATATTTT.

This rearrangement joins TRBV12-5 to TRBJ2-7; weak D call: TRBD1 (5 bases). Germline CDR1 and CDR2: LGHNT and FRNRAP. The CDR3 spans 14 residues. V was trimmed by 6 bases and J by 1 base, leaving 13 bases between them. DNA of the CDR3: TGTGCTAGTGGGTCACATGGGGCGTCCTACGAGCAGTACTTC. Translated: CASGSHGASYEQYF.

The chain's CDR3 is CASSISEGSTNEKLFF. The CDR3 coding sequence is TGTGCCAGTAGTATATCTGAGGGATCAACTAATGAAAAACTGTTTTTT. V and J are TRBV19 and TRBJ1-4; no definite D call. This CDR3 has 16 amino acids. V lost 2 bases and J 0 bases, leaving 10 bases between the germline ends. In germline, CDR1 is LNHDA, CDR2 SQIVND (reference sequence).

The genes are TRBV5-4 and TRBJ2-3, with a weak D call TRBD1 (6 bases). This CDR3 has 14 amino acids. Trimming took 0 bases from V and 4 from J, leaving 9 bases between them. Germline assignment: CDR1 SGHNT and CDR2 YYREEE (reference sequence). For the CDR3, the DNA is TGTGCCAGCAGCTTGGGAGCAGGGGCAGATACGCAGTATTTT. This gives the protein CASSLGAGADTQYF.